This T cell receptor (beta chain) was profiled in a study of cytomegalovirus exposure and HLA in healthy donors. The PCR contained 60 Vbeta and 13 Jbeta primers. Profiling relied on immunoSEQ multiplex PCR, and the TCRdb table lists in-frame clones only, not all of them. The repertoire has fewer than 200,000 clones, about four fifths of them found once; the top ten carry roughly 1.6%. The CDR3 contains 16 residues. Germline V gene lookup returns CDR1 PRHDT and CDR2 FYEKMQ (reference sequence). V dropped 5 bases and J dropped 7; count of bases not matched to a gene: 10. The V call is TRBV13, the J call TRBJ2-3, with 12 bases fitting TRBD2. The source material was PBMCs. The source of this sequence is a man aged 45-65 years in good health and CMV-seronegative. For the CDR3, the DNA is TGTGCCAGCAGCCATTCGACTAGCGGGAGATGGAATACGCAGTATTTT. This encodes CASSHSTSGRWNTQYF. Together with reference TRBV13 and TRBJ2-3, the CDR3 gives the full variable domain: AAGVIQSPRHLIKEKRETATLKCYPIPRHDTVYWYQQGPGQDPQFLISFYEKMQSDKGSIPDRFSAQQFSDYHSELNMSSLELGDSALYFCASSHSTSGRWNTQYFGPGTRLTVL.